This entry lists 30 T cell receptor beta chains sequenced from one sample in a study of CD8+CD57+ T cells in acquired aplastic anemia. Genomic DNA acted as the template from which TCR beta VDJ combination and CDR3 sequence profiling were carried out. One entry per CDR3 protein, called by TCRdb with MiXCR from the reads. This sample has 200,000 or so distinct CDR3 sequences, with about three fifths found just once. The source material was sorted CD4+, CD8+, or CD8+CD57+ T cells (not recorded which) from PBMCs. These receptors originate from a human donor with severe aplastic anemia or a healthy control (not recorded which).

The chain joins TRBV7-6 to TRBJ1-1; D might be TRBD1 (5 bases). V was pared by 0 bases and J by 3 bases, with 11 bases between. The CDR3 runs to 15 residues. Looked up from germline, CDR1 is SGHVS and CDR2 is FNYEAQ. This CDR3 is CASSLAWEGDTEAFF. Here the CDR3 DNA reads TGTGCCAGCAGCTTAGCGTGGGAAGGGGACACTGAAGCTTTCTTT.

The chain recombines TRBV16 with TRBJ1-1; D is undetermined. There are 15 residues in the CDR3. V dropped 0 bases and J dropped 7 bases, with 15 bases sitting between them. Germline V gene data show CDR1 as KGHSY and CDR2 as FQNENV. The CDR3 DNA sequence: TGTGCCAGCAGCCAATCGTTCCCCTCCGGGGTTGAAGCTTTCTTT. The encoded protein is CASSQSFPSGVEAFF.

The rearrangement uses TRBV7-4 and TRBJ2-7; 7 bases agree with TRBD2. The length of the CDR3 is 11 residues. The V gene's germline CDR1 is SGHVT and CDR2 SQSDAQ. Germline trimming cut 6 bases from V and 6 bases from J; bases unmatched to any gene: 2. As DNA, the CDR3 is TGTGCCAGCAGTACGGGGGGCGAGCAGTACTTC. Translation gives CASSTGGEQYF.

CDR3 coding DNA: TGTGCCAGCAGTGAAGGGCAAGACAGGGCGTACGAGCAGTACTTC. This codes for CASSEGQDRAYEQYF. The chain uses TRBV2 and TRBJ2-7; 7 nucleotides line up with TRBD1. This CDR3 region has 15 residues. The germline V gene encodes CDR1 SNHLY and CDR2 FYNNEI. The junction had 7 bases not matched to a gene; V was cut back by 1 base and J by 4 bases.

The chain recombines TRBV24-1 with TRBJ2-2, with TRBD1 identical over 9 bases. This CDR3 region has 13 residues. Trimming removed 7 bases from V and 5 bases from J; junction bases left unmatched: 1. CDR1 and CDR2 from the germline V gene are KGHDR and SFDVKD. CDR3 amino acids: CATRDRGTGELFF. The CDR3, as DNA: TGTGCCACCAGGGACAGGGGAACCGGGGAGCTGTTTTTT.

This chain uses TRBV19 with TRBJ1-2; weak D call: TRBD1 (5 bases). This CDR3 spans 11 amino acids. V lost 5 bases to trimming and J lost 5 bases, with 6 bases between them. Germline CDR1 and CDR2: LNHDA and SQIVND (reference sequence). CDR3 loop: CASSPGYGYTF. The CDR3, as DNA: TGTGCCAGTAGTCCAGGGTATGGCTACACCTTC.

The chain is built from TRBV5-1 and TRBJ2-5, with 9 bases lining up with TRBD1. After removal of 4 bases from V and 2 bases from J, the junction contained 3 bases not matched to a gene. There are 14 residues in the CDR3. Germline assignment: CDR1 SGHRS and CDR2 YFSETQ. The CDR3 region is CASSPDRGQETQYF. The CDR3, as DNA: TGCGCCAGCAGCCCTGACAGGGGGCAAGAGACCCAGTACTTC.

This clonotype was counted once. The chain joins TRBV20-1 to TRBJ2-3, with 14 bases identical to TRBD2. This CDR3 has 18 amino acids. Germline assignment: CDR1 DFQATT and CDR2 SNEGSKA (reference sequence). V lost 5 bases, J lost 5 bases, and 15 bases stayed unmatched. The CDR3 region is CSASRRGTSGGYGDTQYF. The CDR3 DNA is TGCAGTGCTTCTCGTCGCGGGACTAGCGGGGGCTACGGAGATACGCAGTATTTT.

The genes are TRBV9 and TRBJ2-5; 11 bases fit TRBD1. J lost 4 bases, V lost 3 bases, and 5 bases had no gene match. This CDR3 comprises 15 residues. The germline V gene encodes CDR1 SGDLS and CDR2 YYNGEE. This chain's CDR3 is CASSAAGTGGETQYF. The CDR3 bases are TGTGCCAGCAGCGCAGCCGGGACAGGGGGAGAGACCCAGTACTTC.

This clonotype was observed many times. The chain carries TRBV14 and TRBJ2-3, with TRBD2 as a possible D gene (6 bases). Germline CDR1 SGHDN, CDR2 FVKESK. The length of the CDR3 is 15 residues. V was trimmed by 4 bases and J by 0 bases, leaving 11 bases between them. The CDR3 nucleotides are TGTGCCAGCAGCCTGGGACTCACGAGCACAGATACGCAGTATTTT. This encodes CASSLGLTSTDTQYF.

The rearrangement joins TRBV2 to TRBJ2-7, with 7 bases that match TRBD1. In germline, CDR1 is SNHLY, CDR2 FYNNEI. The CDR3 extends over 15 amino acids. Losses at the gene ends were 4 bases for V and 3 bases for J; bases not matched to a gene: 9. CDR3 sequence reads: CASSASGTVVYEQYF. In DNA form, the CDR3 reads TGTGCCAGCAGTGCGTCCGGGACAGTCGTCTACGAGCAGTACTTC.

This clonotype occurred many times. The chain links TRBV27 to TRBJ2-7; 10 bases line up with TRBD2. The germline V gene has CDR1 MNHEY and CDR2 SMNVEV (reference sequence). V shed 8 bases and J 5 bases; nucleotides not matched to a gene: 9. The CDR3 contains 14 residues. The CDR3 region is CASASGTSVHEQYF. CDR3 coding DNA: TGTGCCAGCGCGTCAGGGACTAGCGTCCACGAGCAGTACTTC.

V is TRBV7-2 and J is TRBJ2-7; a possible D gene is TRBD2 (5 bases). CDR1 is SGHTA, CDR2 FQGNSA, per germline. The CDR3 loop spans 16 amino acids. Trimming stripped 5 bases from V and 3 bases from J, with 20 bases between. The CDR3 DNA is TGTGCCAGCAGCCCCCGTGGCGTTAACGGGAACTACGAGCAGTACTTC. It yields the protein CASSPRGVNGNYEQYF.

The chain joins TRBV7-8 to TRBJ1-1; D is unresolved. Germline-derived CDR1 and CDR2 are SGHVS and FQNEAQ. This CDR3 has 15 amino acids. The V end lost 2 bases, the J end lost 4 bases, and 14 bases lay between the germline ends. The CDR3 DNA follows: TGTGCCAGCAGCTTAACCCCCTTTGATAGCACTGAAGCTTTCTTT. Its protein product is CASSLTPFDSTEAFF.

The chain combines TRBV24-1 with TRBJ2-5; the match to TRBD1 covers 8 bases. J was trimmed by 2 bases and V by 4 bases; bases with no gene match: 8. Germline V gene data show CDR1 as KGHDR and CDR2 as SFDVKD. The CDR3 consists of 16 residues. The CDR3 sequence: CATSDLSGTGQETQYF. As DNA, the CDR3 is TGTGCCACCAGTGACCTATCCGGGACAGGACAAGAGACCCAGTACTTC.

The genes are TRBV19 and TRBJ1-5; tentatively, D is TRBD1 (5 bases). The CDR3 is 14 residues long. Looked up from germline, CDR1 is LNHDA and CDR2 is SQIVND (reference sequence). V dropped 11 bases and J dropped 0 bases, with 14 bases sitting between them. The DNA for the CDR3 is TGTGCCTCAAGTGCAGGGCCTAGCAATCAGCCCCAGCATTTT. This encodes CASSAGPSNQPQHF.

This clonotype was detected many times. The rearrangement uses TRBV5-1 and TRBJ2-1; no clear D gene. The CDR3 has 13 residues. The V gene lost 5 bases and the J gene lost 9 bases, with 15 bases spanning the gap. The germline CDR1 and CDR2 sequences are SGHRS and YFSETQ. The CDR3 reads CASSWGRSVEQFF. The DNA for the CDR3 is TGCGCCAGCAGTTGGGGAAGGAGCGTTGAGCAGTTCTTC. The full variable domain, its missing parts supplied by reference TRBV5-1 and TRBJ2-1, is KAGVTQTPRYLIKTRGQQVTLSCSPISGHRSVSWYQQTPGQGLQFLFEYFSETQRNKGNFPGRFSGRQFSNSRSEMNVSTLELGDSALYLCASSWGRSVEQFFGPGTRLTVL.

The chain employs TRBV7-3 and TRBJ1-5; D unclear. Germline lookup yields CDR1 SGHTA and CDR2 FQGTGA. Trimming took off 1 base at V and 5 bases at J, with 6 bases between the two ends. The CDR3 has 13 amino acids. CDR3 in amino acids: CASSLMGDQPQHF. The CDR3, as DNA: TGTGCCAGCAGCTTAATGGGAGATCAGCCCCAGCATTTT.

CDR3 protein: CATVGLAGETQYF. CDR3 sequence (DNA): TGTGCCACCGTCGGACTAGCGGGAGAGACCCAGTACTTC. This chain uses TRBV2 with TRBJ2-5; 11 bases are shared with TRBD2. This CDR3 is 13 amino acids long. The trim removed 10 bases at V and 4 bases at J, leaving 5 bases unmatched. Germline V gene sequence: CDR1 SNHLY, CDR2 FYNNEI.

Points on this clonotype: Given the absence of the conserved phenylalanine or tryptophan at the CDR3 end, a read error is likely. The limits of the CDR3 on the DNA are not certain, so only TCRdb's listed CDR3 is given. V is TRBV9 and J is TRBJ1-4; the table's D call TRBD1 went unverified against the DNA. The germline CDR1 and CDR2 sequences are SGDLS and YYNGEE. Termini included, the CDR3 measures 11 amino acids. This chain's CDR3 is CASSISTGMNY.

V and J are TRBV20-1 and TRBJ1-1, with D possibly TRBD1 on 6 matching bases. Trimming cost V 1 base and J 3 bases, with 9 bases left between them. There are 13 residues in the CDR3. Germline V lookup: CDR1 DFQATT, CDR2 SNEGSKA (reference sequence). CDR3 nucleotides: TGCAGTGCTAGAGTTCCAGGGGACACTGAAGCTTTCTTT. It specifies CSARVPGDTEAFF.

This sequence joins TRBV5-1 and TRBJ2-7; D remains unclear. Trimming pared 0 bases from V and 5 bases from J, leaving 12 bases between. Per the germline V gene, CDR1 is SGHRS and CDR2 is YFSETQ. The CDR3 spans 14 residues. CDR3: CASSLAVTPNEQYF. In DNA form, the CDR3 reads TGCGCCAGCAGCTTGGCCGTTACACCCAACGAGCAGTACTTC.

The chain carries TRBV19 and TRBJ1-5; possible D gene TRBD1, 6 bases. Trimming took off 3 bases at V and 0 bases at J, with 12 bases between the two ends. Germline assignment: CDR1 LNHDA and CDR2 SQIVND (reference sequence). The CDR3 extends over 16 amino acids. Here the CDR3 reads CASSMTGTYSNQPQHF. The CDR3 nucleotides are TGTGCCAGTAGTATGACCGGGACATATAGCAATCAGCCCCAGCATTTT.

The chain carries TRBV7-2 and TRBJ1-1; D may be TRBD1 (6 bases). The length of the CDR3 is 12 residues. With 3 bases removed from V and 11 bases from J, the gap between germline ends came to 13 bases. Germline V gene data show CDR1 as SGHTA and CDR2 as FQGNSA. This chain's CDR3 is CASSFVGATAFF. In nucleotides, the CDR3 is TGTGCCAGCAGCTTTGTGGGGGCAACGGCTTTCTTT.

The chain combines TRBV7-9 with TRBJ2-5; 8 nucleotides agree with TRBD2. This CDR3 is 14 amino acids long. Germline CDR1 and CDR2: SEHNR and FQNEAQ (reference sequence). With V trimmed by 1 base and J by 5 bases, 3 bases remained unmatched. As DNA, the CDR3 is TGTGCCAGCAGCTTAGTAGTAGCGGGGGAGACCCAGTACTTC. Protein product: CASSLVVAGETQYF.

The chain links TRBV6-4 to TRBJ2-2; TRBD2 aligns across 7 bases. Per germline, CDR1 MRHNA and CDR2 SNTAGT. This CDR3 is 12 amino acids long. V lost 5 bases and J lost 7; bases outside the gene matches: 1. The CDR3 sequence: CASSRTSGELFF. CDR3 DNA sequence: TGTGCCAGCAGTCGGACTAGCGGGGAGCTGTTTTTT.

V gene TRBV2 combines with J gene TRBJ2-1; 9 bases fit TRBD1. CDR3 length: 13 amino acids. V lost 6 bases and J lost 7; bases outside the gene matches: 4. In germline, CDR1 is SNHLY, CDR2 FYNNEI. This chain's CDR3 is CASRDRGRNEQFF. The CDR3 DNA sequence: TGTGCCAGCAGGGACAGGGGTAGGAATGAGCAGTTCTTC.

This clonotype was observed many times. The chain uses TRBV12-3 or TRBV12-4 and TRBJ2-5; maybe TRBD1 (5 bases). Between the trimmed V and J ends, which lost 6 bases and 3 bases, there was a span of 11 bases. This CDR3 has 13 residues. The CDR3 loop is CASSPTGEETQYF. CDR3 DNA sequence: TGTGCCAGCAGCCCAACAGGTGAAGAGACCCAGTACTTC.

The chain carries TRBV10-3 and TRBJ2-2; D not resolved. CDR3 length equals 11 residues. The V gene lost 5 bases and the J gene lost 7 bases, with 5 bases spanning the gap. Germline CDR1 reads ENHRY; CDR2 reads SYGVKD. CDR3 protein: CAISTSGELFF. CDR3 nucleotides: TGTGCCATCAGTACAAGCGGGGAGCTGTTTTTT.

The chain recombines TRBV7-8 with TRBJ2-5, with D perhaps matching TRBD2 (6 bases). Trimming stripped 3 bases from V and 5 bases from J, with 16 bases between. The CDR3 is 15 amino acids. Germline V gene lookup returns CDR1 SGHVS and CDR2 FQNEAQ. CDR3 loop: CASSLRPSRGETQYF. For the CDR3, the DNA is TGTGCCAGCAGCTTGCGTCCTAGCCGGGGGGAGACCCAGTACTTC.